These T cell receptor beta chains were read from a single sample in a study of cytomegalovirus exposure and HLA in healthy donors. Repertoires were generated with immunoSEQ multiplex PCR, while TCRdb's copy carries only in-frame clones and drops some. The sample consists of roughly 120,000 clones, about 69% of them appearing once. Sequenced: PBMCs. The receptor source for this set is a woman aged 18-29 years in good health and CMV-seronegative. The CDR3 runs from the conserved cysteine through the conserved F or W. Each record gives: D gene, V gene, J gene, clone size, CDR3 DNA, CDR3 protein. A D gene is named only where the DNA matches it firmly. Clone size is not always given. Where it is, it says once, few, many or a class for expanded clones.

D: TRBD1
V: TRBV19
J: TRBJ1-1
size: few
DNA: TGTGCCAGTAACGTCCCGGGACAGGGGAACACTGAAGCTTTCTTT
CDR3: CASNVPGQGNTEAFF

D: TRBD1
V: TRBV27
J: TRBJ1-2
size: NA
DNA: TGTGCCAGCAGTCTTTATCGGACAGGCCACTATGGCTACACCTTC
CDR3: CASSLYRTGHYGYTF

D: TRBD1
V: TRBV28
J: TRBJ1-1
size: NA
DNA: TGTGCCAGCAGCGGGGACAGGGTCACTGAAGCTTTCTTT
CDR3: CASSGDRVTEAFF

D: NA
V: TRBV7-2
J: TRBJ1-2
size: NA
DNA: TGTGCCAGCAGCGAGACCCGGCGGGGCGCCTATGGCTACACCTTC
CDR3: CASSETRRGAYGYTF

D: NA
V: TRBV27
J: TRBJ1-1
size: NA
DNA: TGTGCCAGCAGTTTTCTTACAGGGTCGAACACTGAAGCTTTCTTT
CDR3: CASSFLTGSNTEAFF

D: NA
V: TRBV10-2
J: TRBJ1-1
size: NA
DNA: TGCGCCAGCAGACTTACAGGGTATATGAACACTGAAGCTTTCTTT
CDR3: CASRLTGYMNTEAFF

D: TRBD1
V: TRBV7-6
J: TRBJ2-7
size: NA
DNA: TGTGCCAGCAGCTTCTCGACAGGGGCCTCAAGAAACGAGCAGTACTTC
CDR3: CASSFSTGASRNEQYF

D: NA
V: TRBV6-6
J: TRBJ1-6
size: NA
DNA: TGTGCCAGCAGTCGCCGCAGGGAGGTGGATGCCCCCCTCCACTTT
CDR3: CASSRRREVDAPLHF

D: TRBD1
V: TRBV7-8
J: TRBJ1-2
size: NA
DNA: TGTGCCAGCAGCTTAGTGGACAGGGGGAGCTACACCTTC
CDR3: CASSLVDRGSYTF

D: TRBD1
V: TRBV30
J: TRBJ2-6
size: NA
DNA: TGTGCCTGGATGAAGGGGGCCGGGGCCAACGTCCTGACTTTC
CDR3: CAWMKGAGANVLTF

D: NA
V: TRBV9
J: TRBJ1-1
size: NA
DNA: TGTGCCAGCAGCCCGAGAGAGGGGGACGGTGAAGCTTTCTTT
CDR3: CASSPREGDGEAFF

D: TRBD2
V: TRBV9
J: TRBJ2-5
size: NA
DNA: TGTGCCAGCAGCGCCCTCATAGCGGGGGAGACCCAGTACTTC
CDR3: CASSALIAGETQYF

D: TRBD1
V: TRBV5-1
J: TRBJ2-7
size: few
DNA: TGCGCCAGCAGCTCGACCGGGACAGGGTTGGTCGAGCAGTACTTC
CDR3: CASSSTGTGLVEQYF

D: NA
V: TRBV6-6
J: TRBJ1-2
size: NA
DNA: TGTGCCTCGGCTGGGAGTCATGGCTACACCTTC
CDR3: CASAGSHGYTF

D: TRBD2
V: TRBV28
J: TRBJ2-7
size: NA
DNA: TGTGCCAGCTCCCGGGGGGTGTACGAGCAGTACTTC
CDR3: CASSRGVYEQYF

D: TRBD1
V: TRBV9
J: TRBJ2-1
size: few
DNA: TGTGCCAGCGCTCCGACAGGGCAAAGGGGCAATGAGCAGTTCTTC
CDR3: CASAPTGQRGNEQFF

D: NA
V: TRBV6-1
J: TRBJ1-6
size: NA
DNA: TGTGCCAGCCTGGCGGATGGGTCCTCACCCCTCCACTTT
CDR3: CASLADGSSPLHF

D: NA
V: TRBV6-5
J: TRBJ2-1
size: once
DNA: TGTGCCAGCAGTTACAGGGAGCGCAATGAGCAGTTCTTC
CDR3: CASSYRERNEQFF

D: TRBD1
V: TRBV5-1
J: TRBJ2-7
size: NA
DNA: TGCGCCAGCAGCTCGGACAGGGCGAGCGAGCAGTACTTC
CDR3: CASSSDRASEQYF

D: NA
V: TRBV28
J: TRBJ1-4
size: NA
DNA: TGTGCCAGCAGTTTAGGGCTCGGGGTTGCAACTAATGAAAAACTGTTTTTT
CDR3: CASSLGLGVATNEKLFF

D: TRBD1
V: TRBV27
J: TRBJ1-3
size: NA
DNA: TGTGCCAGCAGTCGAGGACCCCCAGGGGGCGCTAATGGAAACACCATATATTTT
CDR3: CASSRGPPGGANGNTIYF

D: NA
V: TRBV5-5
J: TRBJ2-7
size: once
DNA: TGTGCCAGCAGCTTGGCCGGGACTGATATCTACGAGCAGTACTTC
CDR3: CASSLAGTDIYEQYF

D: NA
V: TRBV5-1
J: TRBJ1-1
size: NA
DNA: TGCGCCAGCAGCTTGGCAGTATCCACTGAAGCTTTCTTT
CDR3: CASSLAVSTEAFF

D: NA
V: TRBV7-2
J: TRBJ2-2
size: few
DNA: TGTGCCAGCAGGGACAGTAACACCGGGGAGCTGTTTTTT
CDR3: CASRDSNTGELFF

D: TRBD1
V: TRBV9
J: TRBJ1-5
size: few
DNA: TGTGCCAGCAGCGCTCCCCGGGACAGTGGAAATCAGCCCCAGCATTTT
CDR3: CASSAPRDSGNQPQHF

D: NA
V: TRBV2
J: TRBJ1-1
size: once
DNA: TGTGCCAGCAGTCCCGAATTGGGGCCGAGGAACACTGAAGCTTTCTTT
CDR3: CASSPELGPRNTEAFF

D: TRBD1
V: TRBV6-1
J: TRBJ2-3
size: once
DNA: TGTGCCAGCAGACCGACAGGGGGCGATACGCAGTATTTT
CDR3: CASRPTGGDTQYF

D: TRBD1
V: TRBV27
J: TRBJ2-5
size: NA
DNA: TGTGCCAGCACCCCCAAACAGGGGGTAGTGACCCAGTACTTC
CDR3: CASTPKQGVVTQYF

D: NA
V: TRBV30
J: TRBJ2-3
size: few
DNA: TGTGCCTGGAGTGTAAACTCTCTACTGGGCGATGCGCAGTATTTT
CDR3: CAWSVNSLLGDAQYF

D: TRBD1
V: TRBV23-1
J: TRBJ1-1
size: NA
DNA: TGCGCCAGCAGTCTCTGGACAGGCGGGTCATTTAACGCGAACACTGAAGCTTTCTTT
CDR3: CASSLWTGGSFNANTEAFF

D: TRBD2
V: TRBV7-9
J: TRBJ2-5
size: few
DNA: TGTGCCAGCAGCGAACCTAGCGGGGGGGAAGAGACCCAGTACTTC
CDR3: CASSEPSGGEETQYF

D: TRBD1
V: TRBV7-9
J: TRBJ1-4
size: NA
DNA: TGTGCCAGCAGCCCCCGGGACAGCGATGAAAAACTGTTTTTT
CDR3: CASSPRDSDEKLFF

D: NA
V: TRBV28
J: TRBJ1-6
size: NA
DNA: TGTGCCAGCAGTTCGACACCCGCGGGGAGATATTCACCCCTCCACTTT
CDR3: CASSSTPAGRYSPLHF

D: TRBD1
V: TRBV15
J: TRBJ1-1
size: once
DNA: TGTGCCACCAGCAGGGCTACAGGGGGCACTGAAGCTTTCTTT
CDR3: CATSRATGGTEAFF

D: TRBD2
V: TRBV2
J: TRBJ2-7
size: NA
DNA: TGTGCCAGTAGTCAGGGTCGACTAGCGGGGGCCTACGAGCAGTACTTC
CDR3: CASSQGRLAGAYEQYF

D: NA
V: TRBV4-1
J: TRBJ1-5
size: NA
DNA: TGCGCCAGCAGCCGCATTAAGGGAGGAGTCCGACATTTT
CDR3: CASSRIKGGVRHF

D: TRBD2
V: TRBV6-5
J: TRBJ2-3
size: few
DNA: TGTGCCAGCAGTAGCGGGGGGAAACAGGATACGCAGTATTTT
CDR3: CASSSGGKQDTQYF

D: NA
V: TRBV14
J: TRBJ1-4
size: NA
DNA: TGTGCCAGCAGCCCCCGGGGGAGCGCTAATGAAAAACTGTTTTTT
CDR3: CASSPRGSANEKLFF

D: TRBD2
V: TRBV5-5
J: TRBJ2-7
size: few
DNA: TGTGCCAGCACCGCCAGGCGGGGGTCCTACGAGCAGTACTTC
CDR3: CASTARRGSYEQYF

D: NA
V: TRBV6-4
J: TRBJ1-5
size: NA
DNA: TGTGCCAGCAGGGACTATAGACGGGGTACAAATCAGCCCCAGCATTTT
CDR3: CASRDYRRGTNQPQHF

D: NA
V: TRBV19
J: TRBJ2-7
size: NA
DNA: TGTGCCAGTAGTCCATGGACTGATTCCTACGAGCAGTACTTC
CDR3: CASSPWTDSYEQYF

D: TRBD2
V: TRBV5-1
J: TRBJ2-6
size: NA
DNA: TGCGCCAGCAGCTTGGAAGGCTGGGCTAGCGGGGGCTTAAGCTCTGGGGCCAACGTCCTGACTTTC
CDR3: CASSLEGWASGGLSSGANVLTF

D: NA
V: TRBV9
J: TRBJ2-7
size: few
DNA: TGTGCCAGCAGCGTAGGGGGGGTTCCCTACGAGCAGTACTTC
CDR3: CASSVGGVPYEQYF

D: NA
V: TRBV28
J: TRBJ2-7
size: NA
DNA: TGTGCCAGCAGTACCCCCGCCCGAGGGCCTACCTACGAGCAGTACTTC
CDR3: CASSTPARGPTYEQYF